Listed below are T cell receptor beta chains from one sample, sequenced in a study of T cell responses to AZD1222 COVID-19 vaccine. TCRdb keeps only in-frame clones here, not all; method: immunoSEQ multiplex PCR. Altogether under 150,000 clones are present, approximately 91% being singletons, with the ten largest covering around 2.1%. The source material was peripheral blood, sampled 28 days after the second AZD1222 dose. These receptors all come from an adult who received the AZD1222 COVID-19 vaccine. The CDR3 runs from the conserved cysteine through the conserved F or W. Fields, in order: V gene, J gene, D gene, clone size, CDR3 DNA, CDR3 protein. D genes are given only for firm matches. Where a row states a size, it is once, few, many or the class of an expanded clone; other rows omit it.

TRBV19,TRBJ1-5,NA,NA,TGTGCCAGTAGTATATTAGGGGGTGGACAGCCCCAGCATTTT,CASSILGGGQPQHF
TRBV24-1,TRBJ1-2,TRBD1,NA,TGTGCCACCAGTGACCCTACAGGGGACATGGGAGGCTACACCTTC,CATSDPTGDMGGYTF
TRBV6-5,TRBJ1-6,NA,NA,TGTGCCAGCACGGGGGGGGTGGCACCCCTCCACTTT,CASTGGVAPLHF
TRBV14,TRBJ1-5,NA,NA,TGTGCCAGCAGCCAATTTAGCAATCAGCCCCAGCATTTT,CASSQFSNQPQHF
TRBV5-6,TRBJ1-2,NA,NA,TGTGCCAGCAGCTGGGATGGCCAGGGGATTAACTATGGCTACACCTTC,CASSWDGQGINYGYTF
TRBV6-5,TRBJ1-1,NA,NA,TGTGCCAGCACCCTGACAATCGCTGAAGCTTTCTTT,CASTLTIAEAFF
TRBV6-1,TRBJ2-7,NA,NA,TGTGCCAGCAGTGAAGAGCGGGTCCTCTACGAGCAGTACTTC,CASSEERVLYEQYF
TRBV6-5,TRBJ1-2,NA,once,TGTGCCAGCGCCCGGACAGTTGTCTCCTATGGCTACACCTTC,CASARTVVSYGYTF
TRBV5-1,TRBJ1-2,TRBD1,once,TGCGCCAGCAGCCAGGACAGGGAAGATGGCTACACCTTC,CASSQDREDGYTF
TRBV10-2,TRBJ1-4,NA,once,TGCGCCAGCAGTGAGTCGGGGATAAAACTGTTTTTT,CASSESGIKLFF
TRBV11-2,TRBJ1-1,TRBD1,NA,TGTGCCAGCAGCTTGGGACAGTTATTCCGAGGCCCACTCACTGAAGCTTTCTTT,CASSLGQLFRGPLTEAFF
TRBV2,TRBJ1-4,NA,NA,TGTGCCAGCAAGAGGGGAGAAAAACTGTTTTTT,CASKRGEKLFF
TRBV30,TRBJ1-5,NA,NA,TGTGCCTGGAGCGTAGATCTAGCTAGCAATCAGCCCCAGCATTTT,CAWSVDLASNQPQHF
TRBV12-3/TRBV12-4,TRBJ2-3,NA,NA,TGTGCCAGCAGTCTTGGGGGTCTGGGGACGCAGTATTTT,CASSLGGLGTQYF
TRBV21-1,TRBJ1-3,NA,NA,TGTGCCAGCAGCAAAGTTCCAGGGACTGACTCTGGAAACACCATATATTTT,CASSKVPGTDSGNTIYF
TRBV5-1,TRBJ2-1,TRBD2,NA,TGCGCCAGCAGCTTGGCGACTAGCGGGGGTCAAAACCCCTACAATGAGCAGTTCTTC,CASSLATSGGQNPYNEQFF
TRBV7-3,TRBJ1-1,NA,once,TGTGCCAGCAGCTCCTCCGGGACGCCAAACACTGAAGCTTTCTTT,CASSSSGTPNTEAFF
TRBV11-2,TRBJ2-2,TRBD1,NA,TGTGCCAGCAGCTTAAGGGGGCGCCCCGGGGAGCTGTTTTTT,CASSLRGRPGELFF
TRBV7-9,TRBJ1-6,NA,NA,TGTGCCAGCAGGGACAGCCATAATTCACCCCTCCACTTT,CASRDSHNSPLHF
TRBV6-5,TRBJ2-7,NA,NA,TGTGCCAGCAGGATGGACAGCTCCTACGAGCAGTACTTC,CASRMDSSYEQYF
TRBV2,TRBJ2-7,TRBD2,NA,TGTGCCAGCAGTCCTACGGGGGGAAGCTCCTACGAGCAGTACTTC,CASSPTGGSSYEQYF
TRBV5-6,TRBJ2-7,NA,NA,TGTGCCAGCAGCCCCAGGGGAATCTACGAGCAGTACTTC,CASSPRGIYEQYF
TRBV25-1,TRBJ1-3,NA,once,TGTGCCAGCAGTGAGCCCTCTCGTGGAAACACCATATATTTT,CASSEPSRGNTIYF
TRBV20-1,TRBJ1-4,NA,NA,TGCAGCAGCTCTACAGGGGAAAAACTGTTTTTT,CSSSTGEKLFF
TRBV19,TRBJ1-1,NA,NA,TGTGCCAGTACCGCACAGGGTATGACCACTGAAGCTTTCTTT,CASTAQGMTTEAFF
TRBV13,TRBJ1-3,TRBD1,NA,TGTGCCAGCAGCTTAGGCAGGACAGGGGGCCGGAACACCATATATTTT,CASSLGRTGGRNTIYF
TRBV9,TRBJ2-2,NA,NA,TGTGCCAGCAGCGTAGGAGTGAACACCGGGGAGCTGTTTTTT,CASSVGVNTGELFF